The 6 T cell receptor beta chains presented below share a single source sample, sequenced in a study of PD-L1 blockade in urothelial cancer. TCRdb's copy holds only in-frame clones and misses some; the assay was immunoSEQ multiplex PCR. The sample consists of approximately 15,000 clones, 87% of them appearing once. Specimen: PBMCs, collected around atezolizumab (anti-PD-L1) treatment. The receptors come from a man aged 50-59 years with urothelial cancer.

This clone came up a few times. This chain joins TRBV7-2 and TRBJ2-2, with D tentatively TRBD2 (6 bases). This CDR3 region has 15 residues. Germline V gene lookup returns CDR1 SGHTA and CDR2 FQGNSA. Trimming stripped 5 bases from V and 2 bases from J, with 12 bases between. The CDR3 sequence is CASSPRRGNTGELFF. CDR3 coding DNA: TGTGCCAGCAGCCCGCGGAGGGGAAACACCGGGGAGCTGTTTTTT.

This clone was detected only a few times. The CDR3 here is CASSYGGTGGTEAFF. CDR3 DNA sequence: TGTGCCAGCAGTTACGGAGGGACAGGGGGCACTGAAGCTTTCTTT. This chain connects TRBV6-6 to TRBJ1-1, with 11 bases that match TRBD1. CDR3 length equals 15 residues. Germline trimming cut 2 bases from V and 4 bases from J; bases unmatched to any gene: 3. CDR1 and CDR2 (germline): MNHNY, SVGAGI (reference sequence).

The chain employs TRBV29-1 and TRBJ2-7; 10 bases map to TRBD1. Looked up from germline, CDR1 is SQVTM and CDR2 is ANQGSEA. V lost 4 bases, J lost 3 bases, and 6 bases stayed unmatched. This CDR3 comprises 14 residues. Written as DNA, the CDR3 is TGCAGCGTTGGATCGGGACAGGGGAGCTACGAGCAGTACTTC. Translated: CSVGSGQGSYEQYF.

V and J are TRBV30 and TRBJ2-5, with D maybe TRBD1 (5 bases). V lost 6 bases, J lost 3 bases, and 14 bases lay in between. The CDR3 is 13 amino acids. Germline-derived CDR1 and CDR2 are GTSNPN and SVGIG (reference sequence). CDR3 bases: TGTGCCTGCAGCGCAGGGTGGGAAGAGACCCAGTACTTC. Translating it yields CACSAGWEETQYF.

This clone was seen a few times. The V and J genes are TRBV18 and TRBJ2-3, with 11 bases lining up with TRBD2. The CDR3 totals 14 residues. Germline V lookup: CDR1 KGHSH, CDR2 LQKENI. With V trimmed by 5 bases and J by 5 bases, 3 bases remained unmatched. In DNA, the CDR3 is TGTGCCAGCTCAGGACTAGCGGGTATAGATACGCAGTATTTT. This translates into CASSGLAGIDTQYF. The full variable domain, its missing parts supplied by reference TRBV18 and TRBJ2-3, is NAGVMQNPRHLVRRRGQEARLRCSPMKGHSHVYWYRQLPEEGLKFMVYLQKENIIDESGMPKERFSAEFPKEGPSILRIQQVVRGDSAAYFCASSGLAGIDTQYFGPGTRLTVL.

The CDR3 protein is CSVDPQGCEQYF. The CDR3, as DNA: TGCAGCGTTGACCCCCAGGGTTGCGAGCAGTACTTC. J is TRBJ2-7 and V is TRBV29-1, with D perhaps matching TRBD1 (5 bases). Germline CDR1 is SQVTM and CDR2 is ANQGSEA. The V and J ends lost 3 bases and 6 bases respectively, with 12 bases between them. This CDR3 comprises 12 residues.